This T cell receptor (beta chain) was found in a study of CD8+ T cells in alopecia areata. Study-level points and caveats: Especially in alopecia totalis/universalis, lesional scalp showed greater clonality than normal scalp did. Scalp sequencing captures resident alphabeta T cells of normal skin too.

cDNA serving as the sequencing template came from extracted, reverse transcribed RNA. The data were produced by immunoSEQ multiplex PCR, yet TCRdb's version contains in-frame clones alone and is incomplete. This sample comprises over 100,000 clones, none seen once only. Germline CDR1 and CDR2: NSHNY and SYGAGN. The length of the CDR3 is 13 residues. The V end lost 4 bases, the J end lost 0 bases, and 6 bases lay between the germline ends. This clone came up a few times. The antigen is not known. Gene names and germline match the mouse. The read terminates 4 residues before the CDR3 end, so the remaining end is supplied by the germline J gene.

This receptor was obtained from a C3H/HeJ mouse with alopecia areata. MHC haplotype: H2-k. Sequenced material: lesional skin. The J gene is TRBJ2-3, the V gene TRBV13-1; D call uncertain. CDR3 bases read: TGTGCCAGCAGTCAGACTAGTGCAGAA. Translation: CASSQTSAE. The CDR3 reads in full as CASSQTSAETLYF.